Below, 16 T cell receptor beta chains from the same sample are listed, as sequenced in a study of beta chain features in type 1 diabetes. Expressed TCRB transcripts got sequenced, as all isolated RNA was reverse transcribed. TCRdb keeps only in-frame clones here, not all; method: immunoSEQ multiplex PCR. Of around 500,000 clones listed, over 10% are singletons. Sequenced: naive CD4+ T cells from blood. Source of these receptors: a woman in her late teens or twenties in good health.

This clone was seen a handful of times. The CDR3 here is CASSWAGLDSGNTIYF. The CDR3 nucleotides are TGTGCCAGCAGTTGGGCAGGGCTGGACTCTGGAAACACCATATATTTT. This chain connects TRBV6-6 to TRBJ1-3; weak D call: TRBD1 (5 bases). Germline CDR1 MNHNY, CDR2 SVGAGI (reference sequence). V gave up 4 bases and J gave up 0 bases, with 13 bases separating them. The CDR3 is 16 amino acids.

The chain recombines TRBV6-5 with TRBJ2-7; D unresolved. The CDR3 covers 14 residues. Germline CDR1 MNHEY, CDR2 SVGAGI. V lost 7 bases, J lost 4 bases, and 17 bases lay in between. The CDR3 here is CASIPIPWNYEQYV. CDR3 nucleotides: TGTGCCAGCATTCCCATCCCATGGAATTACGAGCAGTACGTC.

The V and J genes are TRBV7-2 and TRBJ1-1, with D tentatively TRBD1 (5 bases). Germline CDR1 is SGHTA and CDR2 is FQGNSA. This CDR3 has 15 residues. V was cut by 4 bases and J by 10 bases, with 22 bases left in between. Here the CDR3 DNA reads TGTGCCAGCAGCTCACGTCTCCCAGGGCAGGCGGGAGCTTTCTTT. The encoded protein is CASSSRLPGQAGAFF.

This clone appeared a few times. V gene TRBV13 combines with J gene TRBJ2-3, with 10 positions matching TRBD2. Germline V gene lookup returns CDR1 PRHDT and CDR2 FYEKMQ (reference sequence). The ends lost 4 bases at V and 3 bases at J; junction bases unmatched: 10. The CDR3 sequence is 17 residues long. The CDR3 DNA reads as TGTGCCAGCAGCTCCCCACAGCGGGGGGGCTGGACAGATACGCAGTATTTT. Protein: CASSSPQRGGWTDTQYF.

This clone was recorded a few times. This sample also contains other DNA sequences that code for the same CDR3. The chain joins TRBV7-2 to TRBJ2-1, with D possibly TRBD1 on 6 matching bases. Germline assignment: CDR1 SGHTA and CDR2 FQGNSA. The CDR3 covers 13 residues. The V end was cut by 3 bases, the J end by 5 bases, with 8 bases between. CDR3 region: CASSLGANNEQFF. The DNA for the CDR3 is TGTGCCAGCAGCTTGGGGGCGAACAATGAGCAGTTCTTC.

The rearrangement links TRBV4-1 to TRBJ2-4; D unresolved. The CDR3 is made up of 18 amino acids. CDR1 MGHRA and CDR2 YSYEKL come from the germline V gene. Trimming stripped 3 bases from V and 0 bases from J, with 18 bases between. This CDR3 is CASSHGIGQTLAKNIQYF. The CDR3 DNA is TGCGCCAGCAGCCACGGAATAGGTCAGACGCTAGCCAAAAACATTCAGTACTTC.

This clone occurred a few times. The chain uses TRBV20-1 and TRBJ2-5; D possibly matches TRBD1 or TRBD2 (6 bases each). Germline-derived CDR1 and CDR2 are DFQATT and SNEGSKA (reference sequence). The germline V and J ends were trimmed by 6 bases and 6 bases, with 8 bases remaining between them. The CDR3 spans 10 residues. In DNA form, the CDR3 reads TGCAGTGCCGGGGGCAAGACCCAGTACTTC. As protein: CSAGGKTQYF.

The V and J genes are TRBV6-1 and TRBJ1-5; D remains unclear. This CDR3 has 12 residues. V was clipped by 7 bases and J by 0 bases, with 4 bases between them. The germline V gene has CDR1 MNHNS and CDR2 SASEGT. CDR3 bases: TGTGCCAGCAAGAATAGCAATCAGCCCCAGCATTTT. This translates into CASKNSNQPQHF.

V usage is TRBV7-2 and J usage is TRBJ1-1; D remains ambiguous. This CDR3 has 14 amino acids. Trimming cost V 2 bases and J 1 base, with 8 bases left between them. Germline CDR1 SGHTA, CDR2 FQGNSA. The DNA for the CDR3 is TGTGCCAGCAGCTTAAGGGTGGGGAACACTGAAGCTTTCTTT. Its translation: CASSLRVGNTEAFF.

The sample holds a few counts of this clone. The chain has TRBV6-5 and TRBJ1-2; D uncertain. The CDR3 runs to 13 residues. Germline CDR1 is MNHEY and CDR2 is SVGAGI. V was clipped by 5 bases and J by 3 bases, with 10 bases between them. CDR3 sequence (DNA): TGTGCCAGCAGTCCGACACCGCACTATGGCTACACCTTC. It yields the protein CASSPTPHYGYTF.

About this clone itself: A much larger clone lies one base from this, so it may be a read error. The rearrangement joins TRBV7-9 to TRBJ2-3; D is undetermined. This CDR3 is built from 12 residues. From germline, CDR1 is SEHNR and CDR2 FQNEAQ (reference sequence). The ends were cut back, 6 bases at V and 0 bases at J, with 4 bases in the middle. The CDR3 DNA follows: TGTGCCAGCAGTGAAAGCACAGATACGCAGTATTTT. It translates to CASSESTDTQYF.

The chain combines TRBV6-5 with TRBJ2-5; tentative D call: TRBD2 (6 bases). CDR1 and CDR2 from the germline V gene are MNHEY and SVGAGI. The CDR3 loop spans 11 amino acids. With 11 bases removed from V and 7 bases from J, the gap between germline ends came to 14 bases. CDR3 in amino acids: CASTGSGTQYF. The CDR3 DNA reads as TGTGCCTCTACCGGGAGCGGGACCCAGTACTTC.

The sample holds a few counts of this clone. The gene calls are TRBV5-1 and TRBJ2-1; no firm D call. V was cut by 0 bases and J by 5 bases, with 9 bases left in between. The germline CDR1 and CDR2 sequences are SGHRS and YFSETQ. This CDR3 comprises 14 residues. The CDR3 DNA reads TGCGCCAGCAGCTTGGCTGGGCCTGACAATGAGCAGTTCTTC. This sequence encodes CASSLAGPDNEQFF.

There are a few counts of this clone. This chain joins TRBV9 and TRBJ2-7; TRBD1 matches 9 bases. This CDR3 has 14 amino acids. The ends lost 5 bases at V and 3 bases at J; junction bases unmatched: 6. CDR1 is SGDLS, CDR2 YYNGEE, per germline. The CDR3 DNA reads TGTGCCAGCAGTGTGACAGGGGGGAACTACGAGCAGTACTTC. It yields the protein CASSVTGGNYEQYF.

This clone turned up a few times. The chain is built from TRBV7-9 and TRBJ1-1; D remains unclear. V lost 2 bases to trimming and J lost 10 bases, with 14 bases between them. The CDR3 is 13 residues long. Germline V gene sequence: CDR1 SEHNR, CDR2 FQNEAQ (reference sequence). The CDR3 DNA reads TGTGCCAGCAGCTTATTCTTGCAGTCCGGAGCTTTCTTT. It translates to CASSLFLQSGAFF.

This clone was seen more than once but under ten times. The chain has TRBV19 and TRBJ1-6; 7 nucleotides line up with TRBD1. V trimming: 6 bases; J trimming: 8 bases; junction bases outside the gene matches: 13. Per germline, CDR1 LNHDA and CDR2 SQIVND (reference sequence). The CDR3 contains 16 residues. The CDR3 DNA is TGTGCCAGTAGCCACGAAAGGACAGGTTTTTATTCACCCCTCCACTTT. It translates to CASSHERTGFYSPLHF.